The 21 T cell receptor beta chains presented below share a single source sample, sequenced in a study of T cell repertoires in cytomegalovirus infection. TCRdb called the reads again in MiXCR, with one record for every CDR3 protein. Of 700,000 to 900,000 distinct CDR3 sequences listed, under 35% were seen once; the top ten hold 13%. Their antigens remain unidentified. Sequences were derived from cultured CD8+ T cells from PBMCs, sampled from culture after CMV antigen stimulation. All receptors derive from a human donor in good health (CMV status not recorded). Some clones in this sample may be carry-over from other donors' samples.

The genes are TRBV5-4 and TRBJ2-1; D is unresolved. CDR1 and CDR2 (germline): SGHNT, YYREEE (reference sequence). V lost 5 bases to trimming and J lost 6 bases, with 12 bases between them. This CDR3 spans 13 amino acids. The CDR3: CASSETGRNEQFF. As DNA, the CDR3 is TGTGCCAGCAGTGAGACCGGGCGCAATGAGCAGTTCTTC. Full variable domain (remainder filled in from reference TRBV5-4 and TRBJ2-1): ETGVTQSPTHLIKTRGQQVTLRCSSQSGHNTVSWYQQALGQGPQFIFQYYREEENGRGNFPPRFSGLQFPNYSSELNVNALELDDSALYLCASSETGRNEQFFGPGTRLTVL.

This clonotype turned up a few times. V is TRBV4-1 and J is TRBJ1-2; D remains ambiguous. The length of the CDR3 is 15 residues. V lost 0 bases to trimming and J lost 6 bases, with 14 bases between them. Per germline, CDR1 MGHRA and CDR2 YSYEKL. The CDR3 nucleotides are TGCGCCAGCAGCCAAGAGTCAGTTTCAACCGATGGCTACACCTTC. Its translation is CASSQESVSTDGYTF.

V is TRBV6-2 or TRBV6-3 and J is TRBJ2-5, with TRBD1 matching over 8 bases. Germline V gene sequence: CDR1 MNHEY, CDR2 SVGEGT. V lost 2 bases, J lost 5 bases, and 7 bases stayed unmatched. CDR3 length: 15 amino acids. CDR3 DNA: TGTGCCAGCAGTTACGGGTCAGGGGGCGAGGAGACCCAGTACTTC. The encoded protein is CASSYGSGGEETQYF.

This clonotype has at least ten counts. V gene TRBV19 combines with J gene TRBJ2-3; maybe TRBD2 (6 bases). In germline, CDR1 is LNHDA, CDR2 SQIVND (reference sequence). Trimming removed 1 base from V and 0 bases from J, with 8 bases in between. This CDR3 has 15 residues. The chain's CDR3 is CASSIAGRSTDTQYF. In DNA, the CDR3 is TGTGCCAGTAGTATAGCGGGGAGGAGCACAGATACGCAGTATTTT.

This clonotype was picked up many times. This rearrangement joins TRBV28 to TRBJ2-5; 8 nucleotides align to TRBD1. The V and J ends lost 7 bases and 3 bases, in that order; junction bases with no gene match: 4. The CDR3 is 13 amino acids. Germline CDR1 reads MDHEN; CDR2 reads SYDVKM. CDR3 region: CASINRGEETQYF. For the CDR3, the DNA is TGTGCCAGCATCAACAGGGGGGAAGAGACCCAGTACTTC.

This clonotype was recorded many times. V usage is TRBV7-9 and J usage is TRBJ2-7, with a weak D call TRBD1 (5 bases). This CDR3 has 14 residues. Trimming cost V 7 bases and J 5 bases, with 18 bases left between them. CDR1 SEHNR and CDR2 FQNEAQ come from the germline V gene (reference sequence). The CDR3 is CASNGQNGLDEQYF. In DNA form, the CDR3 reads TGTGCCAGCAACGGACAAAACGGGCTTGACGAGCAGTACTTC.

The chain carries TRBV4-1 and TRBJ1-1, with D perhaps TRBD1 (6 bases). Trimming removed 0 bases at V and 5 bases at J, with 10 bases between. Per the germline V gene, CDR1 is MGHRA and CDR2 is YSYEKL. The CDR3 is 14 amino acids. The CDR3 DNA reads TGCGCCAGCAGCCAAGACAGGGGTGGTACTGAAGCTTTCTTT. As protein: CASSQDRGGTEAFF.

The sample holds a few counts of this clonotype. J is TRBJ1-6 and V is TRBV20-1; tentative D call: TRBD1 (5 bases). This CDR3 is 16 amino acids long. CDR1 and CDR2 from the germline V gene are DFQATT and SNEGSKA (reference sequence). Trimming took 3 bases from V and 10 from J, leaving 22 bases between them. The CDR3 nucleotides are TGCAGTGCTAGGTTGGGACTCCGTGCTTCCAAATCACCCCTCCACTTT. It encodes CSARLGLRASKSPLHF.

V is TRBV19 and J is TRBJ1-5, with D unclear. The CDR3 is 16 residues long. The germline V gene encodes CDR1 LNHDA and CDR2 SQIVND (reference sequence). Deletions cut 6 bases from V and 8 bases from J, with 23 bases between. The CDR3 loop reads CASSLYPTGPQEPQHF. The CDR3 DNA reads TGTGCCAGTAGCTTATATCCGACGGGTCCTCAGGAGCCCCAGCATTTT. The full variable domain, in which reference TRBV19 and TRBJ1-5 provide the parts outside the CDR3, is DGGITQSPKYLFRKEGQNVTLSCEQNLNHDAMYWYRQDPGQGLRLIYYSQIVNDFQKGDIAEGYSVSREKKESFPLTVTSAQKNPTAFYLCASSLYPTGPQEPQHFGDGTRLSIL.

The V and J genes are TRBV11-2 and TRBJ2-1; tentatively, D is TRBD1 (5 bases). Trimming cost V 6 bases and J 8 bases, with 14 bases left between them. The CDR3 consists of 13 residues. CDR1 is SGHAT, CDR2 FQNNGV, per germline. The CDR3 coding sequence is TGTGCCAGCAGTTCAAGGGGTTTCGATGAGCAGTTCTTC. Its protein product is CASSSRGFDEQFF.

The gene calls are TRBV15 and TRBJ1-1; 8 nucleotides agree with TRBD1. The CDR3 totals 15 residues. CDR1 and CDR2 from the germline V gene are LNHNV and YYDKDF (reference sequence). Trimming at V came to 0 bases and at J to 5 bases, leaving 5 bases not matched to a gene. The CDR3 nucleotides read TGTGCCACCAGCAGAGATCAGGGGGCAGGAACTGAAGCTTTCTTT. Protein: CATSRDQGAGTEAFF.

This clonotype appeared many times. The chain couples TRBV12-3 or TRBV12-4 to TRBJ2-1, with 7 bases aligning to TRBD2. The CDR3 extends over 15 amino acids. With 6 bases clipped from V and 6 bases from J, the junction kept 11 bases outside the gene matches. CDR3: CASSSRGLKGNEQFF. In DNA, the CDR3 is TGTGCCAGCAGCTCTAGGGGACTAAAGGGCAATGAGCAGTTCTTC.

This chain links TRBV15 with TRBJ2-5; 12 bases match TRBD2. The V gene end was trimmed by 4 bases and the J gene end by 1 base; junction bases not matched to a gene: 7. The CDR3 runs 17 residues. CDR1 is LNHNV and CDR2 is YYDKDF in the germline V gene (reference sequence). The CDR3 DNA reads TGTGCCACCAGCAAGACTAGCGGGGGACTATCCCAAGAGACCCAGTACTTC. This translates into CATSKTSGGLSQETQYF.

The CDR3 protein is CATSRDRGANQPQHF. The CDR3 region has the DNA TGTGCCACCAGCAGGGACAGGGGGGCGAATCAGCCCCAGCATTTT. The J gene is TRBJ1-5, the V gene TRBV15, with 10 bases identical to TRBD1. The CDR3 is made up of 15 amino acids. The trim removed 3 bases at V and 4 bases at J, leaving 3 bases unmatched. Per the germline V gene, CDR1 is LNHNV and CDR2 is YYDKDF (reference sequence). Drawing the rest from reference TRBV15 and TRBJ1-5, the complete variable domain is DAMVIQNPRYQVTQFGKPVTLSCSQTLNHNVMYWYQQKSSQAPKLLFHYYDKDFNNEADTPDNFQSRRPNTSFCFLDIRSPGLGDTAMYLCATSRDRGANQPQHFGDGTRLSIL.

The sample holds a few counts of this clonotype. This chain uses TRBV7-6 with TRBJ2-3, with D uncertain. The ends were cut back, 5 bases at V and 3 bases at J, with 18 bases in the middle. The germline gives CDR1 SGHVS, CDR2 FNYEAQ. This CDR3 has 16 amino acids. This CDR3 reads CASSPDGPGGTDTQYF. As DNA, the CDR3 is TGTGCCAGCAGCCCCGATGGACCCGGTGGGACAGATACGCAGTATTTT.

The chain is built from TRBV7-6 and TRBJ1-1; no clear D gene. Germline V gives CDR1 SGHVS, CDR2 FNYEAQ. Trimming took 4 bases from V and 0 from J, leaving 12 bases between them. The CDR3 consists of 15 residues. The CDR3 DNA reads TGTGCCAGCAGCTCTATGTACGGGATGAACACTGAAGCTTTCTTT. Its protein product is CASSSMYGMNTEAFF.

This clonotype was recorded a few times. The chain uses TRBV20-1 and TRBJ1-3; a weak D match, TRBD1 (6 bases). Germline V gives CDR1 DFQATT, CDR2 SNEGSKA (reference sequence). V shed 3 bases and J shed 1 base, with 16 bases lying between them. This CDR3 region has 16 residues. DNA of the CDR3: TGCAGTGCTAGTACCTACAGGGAGGCGTCTGGAAACACCATATATTTT. Translating gives CSASTYREASGNTIYF.

The V and J genes are TRBV6-2 or TRBV6-3 and TRBJ1-5, with 10 bases matching TRBD1. CDR1 and CDR2 (germline): MNHEY, SVGEGT. Unmatched junction bases numbered 11, after V lost 0 bases and J lost 6 bases. The CDR3 contains 18 residues. This CDR3 reads CASSYSRDRGYSSQPQHF. The CDR3 DNA follows: TGTGCCAGCAGTTACTCACGGGACAGGGGCTATAGTAGTCAGCCCCAGCATTTT.

This clonotype turned up a few times. The chain links TRBV10-3 to TRBJ2-1; tentatively, D is TRBD1 (5 bases). From germline, CDR1 is ENHRY and CDR2 SYGVKD. Trimming shortened V by 0 bases and J by 0 bases, and 12 bases separated the two germline ends. The CDR3 runs 17 residues. The CDR3 reads CAISESVQGISYNEQFF. The CDR3 nucleotides read TGTGCCATCAGTGAGTCTGTTCAGGGTATCTCCTACAATGAGCAGTTCTTC.

In this sample, this clonotype turned up a few times. This rearrangement joins TRBV7-9 to TRBJ2-1; a possible D gene is TRBD2 (7 bases). V lost 7 bases to trimming and J lost 3 bases, with 19 bases between them. CDR1 SEHNR and CDR2 FQNEAQ come from the germline V gene (reference sequence). The CDR3 is made up of 16 amino acids. CDR3 sequence (DNA): TGTGCCAGCACCCCGCCGGGGGGACACAACTACAATGAGCAGTTCTTC. Amino acid sequence: CASTPPGGHNYNEQFF.

The chain joins TRBV27 to TRBJ1-1; no firm D call. Trimming cost V 6 bases and J 1 base, with 12 bases left between them. Germline V lookup: CDR1 MNHEY, CDR2 SMNVEV (reference sequence). CDR3 length: 14 residues. The CDR3 is CASSPLVANTEAFF. CDR3 coding DNA: TGTGCCAGCAGCCCCCTCGTAGCGAACACTGAAGCTTTCTTT.